The 10 T cell receptor beta chains below all came from one sample that was sequenced in a study of cytomegalovirus exposure and HLA in healthy donors. PCR involved 60 Vbeta and 13 Jbeta primers. This table comes from immunoSEQ multiplex PCR, and its TCRdb copy is limited to in-frame clones, with some not included. The repertoire holds tens of thousands of clones, with about 80% as singletons. Input material: PBMCs. The receptor source for this set is a woman aged 35 to 49 in good health and CMV-seropositive.

This sequence joins TRBV7-3 and TRBJ1-6; perhaps TRBD1 as D (5 bases). Germline V gene lookup returns CDR1 SGHTA and CDR2 FQGTGA. The CDR3 runs to 14 residues. V was cut by 3 bases and J by 4 bases, with 7 bases left in between. CDR3 nucleotide sequence: TGTGCCAGCAGCTTGCAGGGTTATAATTCACCCCTCCACTTT. It translates to CASSLQGYNSPLHF.

This rearrangement joins TRBV6-1 to TRBJ2-5, with 8 nucleotides matching TRBD2. With 11 bases clipped from V and 2 bases from J, the junction kept 7 bases outside the gene matches. The CDR3 is 13 residues long. Germline CDR1 MNHNS, CDR2 SASEGT. The CDR3 here is CAGRGGAQETQYF. The CDR3 coding sequence is TGTGCCGGACGGGGGGGGGCACAAGAGACCCAGTACTTC.

The rearrangement joins TRBV7-8 to TRBJ2-5, with 7 bases lining up with TRBD2. Germline-derived CDR1 and CDR2 are SGHVS and FQNEAQ. The CDR3 is 15 residues long. Trimming cost V 3 bases and J 5 bases; bases outside gene matches: 9. CDR3 loop: CASSFSDGGRETQYF. The CDR3 DNA reads TGTGCCAGCAGCTTCTCAGACGGGGGGAGGGAGACCCAGTACTTC.

V and J are TRBV30 and TRBJ2-4; D gene unclear. CDR1 GTSNPN and CDR2 SVGIG come from the germline V gene (reference sequence). Trimming left V 2 bases short and J 15 bases short, with 17 bases between. This CDR3 has 12 amino acids. The CDR3 spells CAWSSTPSSRYF. DNA for the CDR3: TGTGCCTGGAGTTCCACGCCATCTAGTCGGTACTTC.

This chain connects TRBV4-1 to TRBJ1-5, with TRBD1 matching over 7 bases. This CDR3 region has 13 residues. The V and J ends lost 1 base and 12 bases, in that order; junction bases with no gene match: 6. The germline gives CDR1 MGHRA, CDR2 YSYEKL. This CDR3 is CASSQVPTGLQHF. CDR3 nucleotide sequence: TGCGCCAGCAGCCAAGTCCCGACAGGGCTCCAGCATTTT.

This clone has only one observation. The CDR3, as DNA: TGTGCCAGCAGTACCCCCTACGAGACCCAGTACTTC. Protein product: CASSTPYETQYF. The J gene is TRBJ2-5, the V gene TRBV7-7, with D unresolved. The CDR3 length is 12 residues. The germline CDR1 and CDR2 sequences are SSHAT and FNYEAQ (reference sequence). V was cut by 6 bases and J by 5 bases, with 10 bases left in between.

This chain links TRBV19 with TRBJ1-2; 8 bases fit TRBD1. Germline V gene data show CDR1 as LNHDA and CDR2 as SQIVND (reference sequence). Unmatched junction bases numbered 4, after V lost 4 bases and J lost 0 bases. This CDR3 spans 15 amino acids. As DNA, the CDR3 is TGTGCCAGTAGTACGAGGACAGGGCCTAACTATGGCTACACCTTC. Encoded protein: CASSTRTGPNYGYTF.

This chain links TRBV29-1 with TRBJ1-1; D ambiguous. Germline V gives CDR1 SQVTM, CDR2 ANQGSEA. Trimming took off 4 bases at V and 5 bases at J, with 5 bases between the two ends. The CDR3 runs to 10 residues. The CDR3 loop reads CSVAETEAFF. The CDR3 region has the DNA TGCAGCGTTGCCGAGACTGAAGCTTTCTTT. Full variable domain (remainder filled in from reference TRBV29-1 and TRBJ1-1): SAVISQKPSRDICQRGTSLTIQCQVDSQVTMMFWYRQQPGQSLTLIATANQGSEATYESGFVIDKFPISRPNLTFSTLTVSNMSPEDSSIYLCSVAETEAFFGQGTRLTVV.

This chain joins TRBV15 and TRBJ2-2; the match to TRBD2 covers 8 bases. In germline, CDR1 is LNHNV, CDR2 YYDKDF (reference sequence). CDR3 size: 16 residues. After removal of 6 bases from V and 6 bases from J, the junction contained 12 bases not matched to a gene. The DNA for the CDR3 is TGTGCCACCAGTAAGACTAGCCCGGGAGGGGCCGGGGAGCTGTTTTTT. Translation: CATSKTSPGGAGELFF.

The rearrangement links TRBV7-3 to TRBJ2-3; maybe TRBD2 (6 bases). V shed 2 bases and J shed 1 base, with 10 bases lying between them. CDR3 length: 15 amino acids. Germline V gives CDR1 SGHTA, CDR2 FQGTGA. The CDR3 bases are TGTGCCAGCAGCTTATACCCGGGGGGCACAGATACGCAGTATTTT. This sequence encodes CASSLYPGGTDTQYF. The full variable domain, its missing parts supplied by reference TRBV7-3 and TRBJ2-3, is GAGVSQTPSNKVTEKGKYVELRCDPISGHTALYWYRQSLGQGPEFLIYFQGTGAADDSGLPNDRFFAVRPEGSVSTLKIQRTERGDSAVYLCASSLYPGGTDTQYFGPGTRLTVL.